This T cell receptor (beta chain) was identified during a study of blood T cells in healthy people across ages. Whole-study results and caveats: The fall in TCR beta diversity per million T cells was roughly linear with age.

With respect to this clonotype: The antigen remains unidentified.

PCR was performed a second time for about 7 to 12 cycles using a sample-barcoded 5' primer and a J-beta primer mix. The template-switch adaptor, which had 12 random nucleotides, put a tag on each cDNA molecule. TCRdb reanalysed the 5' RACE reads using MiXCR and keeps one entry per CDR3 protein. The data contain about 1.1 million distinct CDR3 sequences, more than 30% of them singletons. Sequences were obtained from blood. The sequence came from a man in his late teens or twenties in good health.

In nucleotides, the CDR3 is TGTGCCAGCAGCTTAGAACAGTCCCTCCCGCATTTT. It yields the protein CASSLEQSLPHF. The chain combines TRBV7-9 with TRBJ1-5, with D unresolved. V was clipped by 1 base and J by 15 bases, with 13 bases between them. The CDR3 has 12 amino acids. Per germline, CDR1 SEHNR and CDR2 FQNEAQ (reference sequence).